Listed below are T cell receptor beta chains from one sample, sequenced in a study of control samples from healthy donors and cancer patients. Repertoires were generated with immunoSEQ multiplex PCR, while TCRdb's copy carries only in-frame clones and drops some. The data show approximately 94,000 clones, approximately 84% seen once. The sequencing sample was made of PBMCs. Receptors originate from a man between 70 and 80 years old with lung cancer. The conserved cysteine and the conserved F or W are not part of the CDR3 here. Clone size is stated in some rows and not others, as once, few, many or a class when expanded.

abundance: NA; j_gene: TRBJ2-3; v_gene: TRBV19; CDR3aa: ASSIVGANTDTQY
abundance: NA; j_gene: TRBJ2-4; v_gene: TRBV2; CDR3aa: ACGTGGVGPTRNIQY
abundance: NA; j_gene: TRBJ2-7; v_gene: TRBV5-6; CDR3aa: ASRDRGLYEQY
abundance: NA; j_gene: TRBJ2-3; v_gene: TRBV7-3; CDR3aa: ASSQDAGQGAYTQY
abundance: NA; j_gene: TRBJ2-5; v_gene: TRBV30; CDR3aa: AWSFSPRWDETQY
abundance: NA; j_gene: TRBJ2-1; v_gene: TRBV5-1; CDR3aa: ASSFRDRAHEQF
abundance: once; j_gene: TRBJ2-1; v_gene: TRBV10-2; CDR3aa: ASSQTSGGGYYNEQF
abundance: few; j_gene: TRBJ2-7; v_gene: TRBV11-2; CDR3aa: ASSLGQGALYEQY
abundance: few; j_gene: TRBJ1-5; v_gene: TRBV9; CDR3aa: ASSSQGGANQPQH
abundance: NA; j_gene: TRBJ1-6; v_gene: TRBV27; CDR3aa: ASSLSMSSYNSPLH
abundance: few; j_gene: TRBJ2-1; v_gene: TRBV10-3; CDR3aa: AISESVGGSQF
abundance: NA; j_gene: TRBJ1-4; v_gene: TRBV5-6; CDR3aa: ASSLGGPVNNEKLF
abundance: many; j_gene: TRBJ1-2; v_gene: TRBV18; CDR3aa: ASSPTGQGFYT
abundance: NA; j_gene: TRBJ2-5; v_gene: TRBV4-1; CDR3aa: ASSRDGTGVLETQY
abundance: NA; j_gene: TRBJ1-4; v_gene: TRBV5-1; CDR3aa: ASSFRRGIANEKLF
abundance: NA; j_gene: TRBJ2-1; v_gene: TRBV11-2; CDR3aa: ASRRPGQGLYSRVNEQF
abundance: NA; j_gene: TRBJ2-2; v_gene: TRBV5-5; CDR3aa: ASSLGGFTGELF
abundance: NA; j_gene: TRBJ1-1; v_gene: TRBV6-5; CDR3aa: ASSPTQGRNTEAF
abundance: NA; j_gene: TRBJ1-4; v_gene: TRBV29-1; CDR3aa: SVEEHEVNEKLF
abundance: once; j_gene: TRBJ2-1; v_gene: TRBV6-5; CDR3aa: ASRDHNEQF
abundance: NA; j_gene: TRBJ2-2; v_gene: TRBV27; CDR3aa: ASSLEGWNTGELF
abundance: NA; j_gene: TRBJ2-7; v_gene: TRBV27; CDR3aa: ASSLPGLIYEQY
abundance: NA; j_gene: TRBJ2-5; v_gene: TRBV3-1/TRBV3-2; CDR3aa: ASSLGGLAGKETQY
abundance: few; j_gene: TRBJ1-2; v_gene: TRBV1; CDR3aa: TSPTREGLCGYT
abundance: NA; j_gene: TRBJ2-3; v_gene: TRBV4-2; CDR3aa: ASSQTGATDTQY
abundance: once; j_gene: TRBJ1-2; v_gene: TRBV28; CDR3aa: ASRSDGNVGGYT
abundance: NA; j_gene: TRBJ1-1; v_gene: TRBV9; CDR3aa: ASSVVADRRTEAF
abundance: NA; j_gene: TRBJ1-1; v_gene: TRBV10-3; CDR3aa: ATTEGNTEAF
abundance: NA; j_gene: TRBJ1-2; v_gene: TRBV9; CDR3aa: ASSVDGLNYGYT
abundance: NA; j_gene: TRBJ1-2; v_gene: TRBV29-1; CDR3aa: SADTSGRGYT
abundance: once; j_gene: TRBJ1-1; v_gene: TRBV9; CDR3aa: ASSTGFLGNTEAF
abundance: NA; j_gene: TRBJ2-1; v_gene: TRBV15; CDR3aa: ATSRDIQGASNEQF
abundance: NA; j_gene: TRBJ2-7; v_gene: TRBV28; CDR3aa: ASSGGPYEQY
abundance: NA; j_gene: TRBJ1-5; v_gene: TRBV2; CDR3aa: ASNEGNQPQH
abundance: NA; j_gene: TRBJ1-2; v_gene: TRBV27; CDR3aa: ASGITGKANYGYT
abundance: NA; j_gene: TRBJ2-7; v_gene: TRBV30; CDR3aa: AWSHGQLYEQY
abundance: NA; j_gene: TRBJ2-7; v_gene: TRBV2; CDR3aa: ASSVVDSFEQY
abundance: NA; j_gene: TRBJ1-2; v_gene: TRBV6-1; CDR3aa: ASSDGVRANGYT
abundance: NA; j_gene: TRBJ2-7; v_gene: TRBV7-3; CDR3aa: ASSLNAGLSEQY
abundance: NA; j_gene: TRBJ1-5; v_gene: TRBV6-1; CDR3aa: ASSGRDRGLNQPQH
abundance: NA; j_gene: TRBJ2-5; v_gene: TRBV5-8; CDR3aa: ASSPEAARVETQY
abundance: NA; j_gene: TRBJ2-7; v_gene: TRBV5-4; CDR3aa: ASSSRTGSSYEQY
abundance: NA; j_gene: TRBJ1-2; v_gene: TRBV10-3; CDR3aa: AISETGNGYT
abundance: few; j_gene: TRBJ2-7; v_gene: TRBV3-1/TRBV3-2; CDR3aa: ASSPYSDSSSEQY
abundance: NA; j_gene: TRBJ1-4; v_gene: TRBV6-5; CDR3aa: ASGDRVSEKLF
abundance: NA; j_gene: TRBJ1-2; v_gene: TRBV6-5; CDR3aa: ASIGVGGMLGYT
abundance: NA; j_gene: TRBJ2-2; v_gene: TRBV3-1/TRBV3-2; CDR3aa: ASSQDAGPGELF
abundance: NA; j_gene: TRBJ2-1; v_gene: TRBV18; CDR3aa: ASSPQEYNEQF
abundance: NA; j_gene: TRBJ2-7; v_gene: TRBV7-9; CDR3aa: ASSYGWRDRVYHEQY
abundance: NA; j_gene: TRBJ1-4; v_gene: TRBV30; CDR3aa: AWNTGLREKLF
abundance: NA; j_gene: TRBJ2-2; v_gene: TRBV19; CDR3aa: ASSIDNMWTVKGELF
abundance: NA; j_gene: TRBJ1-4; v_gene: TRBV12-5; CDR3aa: ASGLRQGNGEKLF
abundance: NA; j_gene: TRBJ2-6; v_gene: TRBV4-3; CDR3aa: ASSQDKSSGANVLT
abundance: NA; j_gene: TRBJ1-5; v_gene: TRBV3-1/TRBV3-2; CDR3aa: ASSQELYRIMWVQPQH
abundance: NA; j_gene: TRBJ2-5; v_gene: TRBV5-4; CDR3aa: ASSRGGGGLLETQY
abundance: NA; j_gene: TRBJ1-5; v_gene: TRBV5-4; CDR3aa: ASSTGGGEPQH
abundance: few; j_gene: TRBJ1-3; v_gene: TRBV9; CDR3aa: ASSVGTLGNTIY
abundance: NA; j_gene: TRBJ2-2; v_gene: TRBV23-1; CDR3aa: ASSHSFLYRDGQVGELF